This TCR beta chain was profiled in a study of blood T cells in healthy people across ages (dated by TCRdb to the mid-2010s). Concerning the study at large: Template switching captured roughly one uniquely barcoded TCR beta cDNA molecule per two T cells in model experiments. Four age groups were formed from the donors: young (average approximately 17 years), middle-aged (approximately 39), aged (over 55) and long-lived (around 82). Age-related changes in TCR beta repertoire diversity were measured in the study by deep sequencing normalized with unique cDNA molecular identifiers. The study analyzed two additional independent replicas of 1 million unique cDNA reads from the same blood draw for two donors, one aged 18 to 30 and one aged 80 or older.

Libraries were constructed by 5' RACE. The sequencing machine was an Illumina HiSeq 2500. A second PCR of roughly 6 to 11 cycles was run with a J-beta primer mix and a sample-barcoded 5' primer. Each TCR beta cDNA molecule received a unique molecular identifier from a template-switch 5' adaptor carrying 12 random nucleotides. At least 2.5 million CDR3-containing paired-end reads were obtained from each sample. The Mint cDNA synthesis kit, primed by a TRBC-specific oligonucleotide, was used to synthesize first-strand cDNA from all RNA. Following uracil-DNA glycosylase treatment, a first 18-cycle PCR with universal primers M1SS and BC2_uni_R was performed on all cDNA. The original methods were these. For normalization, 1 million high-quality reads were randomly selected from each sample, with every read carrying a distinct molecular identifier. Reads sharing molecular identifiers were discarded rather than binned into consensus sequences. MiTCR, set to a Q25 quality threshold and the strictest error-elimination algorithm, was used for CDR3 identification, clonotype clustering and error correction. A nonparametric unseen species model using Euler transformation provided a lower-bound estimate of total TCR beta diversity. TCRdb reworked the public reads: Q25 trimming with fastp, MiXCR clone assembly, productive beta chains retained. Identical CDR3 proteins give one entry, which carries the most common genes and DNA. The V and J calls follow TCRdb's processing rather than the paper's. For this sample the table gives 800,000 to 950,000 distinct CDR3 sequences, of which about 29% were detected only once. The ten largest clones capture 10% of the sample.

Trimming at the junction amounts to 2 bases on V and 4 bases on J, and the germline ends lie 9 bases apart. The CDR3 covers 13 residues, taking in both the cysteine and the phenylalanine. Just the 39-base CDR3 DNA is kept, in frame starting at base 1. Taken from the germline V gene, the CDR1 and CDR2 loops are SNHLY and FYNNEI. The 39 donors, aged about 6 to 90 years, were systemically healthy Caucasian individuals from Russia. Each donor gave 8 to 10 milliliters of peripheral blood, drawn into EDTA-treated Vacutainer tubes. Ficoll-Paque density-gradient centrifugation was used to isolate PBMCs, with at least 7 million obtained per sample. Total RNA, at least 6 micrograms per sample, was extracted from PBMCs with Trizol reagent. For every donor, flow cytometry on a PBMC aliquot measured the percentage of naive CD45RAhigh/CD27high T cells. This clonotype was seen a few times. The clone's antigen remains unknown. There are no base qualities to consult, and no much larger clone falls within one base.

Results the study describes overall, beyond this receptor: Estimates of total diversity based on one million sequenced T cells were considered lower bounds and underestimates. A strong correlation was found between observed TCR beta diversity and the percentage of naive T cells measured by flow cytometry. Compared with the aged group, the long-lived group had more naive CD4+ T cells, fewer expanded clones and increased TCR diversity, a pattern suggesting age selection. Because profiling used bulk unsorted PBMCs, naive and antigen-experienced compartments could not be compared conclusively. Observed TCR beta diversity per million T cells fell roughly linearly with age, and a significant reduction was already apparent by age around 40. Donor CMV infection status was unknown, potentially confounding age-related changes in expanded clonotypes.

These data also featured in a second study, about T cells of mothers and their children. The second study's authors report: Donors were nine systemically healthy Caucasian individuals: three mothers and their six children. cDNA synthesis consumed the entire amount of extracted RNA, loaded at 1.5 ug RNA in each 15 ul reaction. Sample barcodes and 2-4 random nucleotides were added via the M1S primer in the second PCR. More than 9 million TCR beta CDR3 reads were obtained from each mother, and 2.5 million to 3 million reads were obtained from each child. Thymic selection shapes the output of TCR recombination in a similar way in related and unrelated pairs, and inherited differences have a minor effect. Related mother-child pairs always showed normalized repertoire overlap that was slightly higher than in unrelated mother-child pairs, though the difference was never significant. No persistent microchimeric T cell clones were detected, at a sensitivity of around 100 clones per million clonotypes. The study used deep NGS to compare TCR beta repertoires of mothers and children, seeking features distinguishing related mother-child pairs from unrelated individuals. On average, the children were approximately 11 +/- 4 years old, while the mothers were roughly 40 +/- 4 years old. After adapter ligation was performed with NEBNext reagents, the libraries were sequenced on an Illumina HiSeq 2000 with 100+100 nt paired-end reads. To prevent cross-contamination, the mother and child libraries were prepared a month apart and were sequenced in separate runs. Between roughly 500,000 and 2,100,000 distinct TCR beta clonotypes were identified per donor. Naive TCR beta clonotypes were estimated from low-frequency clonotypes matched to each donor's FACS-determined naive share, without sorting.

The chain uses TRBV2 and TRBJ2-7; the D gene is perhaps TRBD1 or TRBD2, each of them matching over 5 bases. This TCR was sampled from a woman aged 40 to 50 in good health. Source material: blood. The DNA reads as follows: TGTGCCAGCAGTGAATTGGGGGTATACGAGCAGTACTTC. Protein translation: CASSELGVYEQYF.